Below, one T cell receptor beta chain is given with its context. Antigen: not known. The CDR3 length is 15 residues. The V end lost 9 bases, the J end lost 0 bases, and 19 bases lay between the germline ends. In germline, CDR1 is SGHDT, CDR2 YYEEEE. Use of 60 Vbeta and 13 Jbeta primers characterized the PCR. Libraries were prepared by immunoSEQ multiplex PCR; TCRdb keeps only in-frame clonotypes and omits some of them. In the table there are 150,000 or so clones, 73% of which are singletons. This sample was taken from a study of cytomegalovirus exposure and HLA in healthy donors. Findings of the study overall: Associated with cytomegalovirus, according to the listing, were around 160 TCR beta chains.

This chain uses TRBV5-6 with TRBJ2-7; D may be TRBD2 (7 bases). Material for sequencing was PBMCs. The clonotype was recovered from a woman aged 18 to 35 in good health and CMV-seronegative. CDR3 sequence: CATTLGGGGSYEQYF. The CDR3 nucleotides are TGTGCCACCACCTTGGGGGGAGGGGGCTCCTACGAGCAGTACTTC.